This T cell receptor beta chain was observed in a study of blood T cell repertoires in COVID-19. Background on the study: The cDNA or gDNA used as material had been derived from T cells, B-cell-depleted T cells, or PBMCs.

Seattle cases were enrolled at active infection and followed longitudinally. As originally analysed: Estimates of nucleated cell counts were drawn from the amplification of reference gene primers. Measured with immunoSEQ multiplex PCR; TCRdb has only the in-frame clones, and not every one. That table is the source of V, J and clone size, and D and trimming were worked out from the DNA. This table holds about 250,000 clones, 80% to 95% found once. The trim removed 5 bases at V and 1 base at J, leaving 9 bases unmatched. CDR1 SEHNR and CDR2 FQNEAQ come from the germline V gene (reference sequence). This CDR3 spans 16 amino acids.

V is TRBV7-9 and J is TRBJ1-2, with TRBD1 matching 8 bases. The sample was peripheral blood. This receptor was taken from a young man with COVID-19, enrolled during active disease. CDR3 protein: CASSRPDRDRNYGYTF. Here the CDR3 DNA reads TGTGCCAGCAGCCGACCGGACAGGGACCGTAACTATGGCTACACCTTC.